This TCR beta chain is from a study of cytotoxic CD8 clonotypes in ibrutinib-treated CLL. For the study at large: Among responders, roughly 25 were partial and 2 complete; after median roughly 68 months, approximately 15 stayed remitted and 12 progressed.

This CDR3 is built from 15 residues. The germline V and J ends were trimmed by 0 bases and 7 bases, with 15 bases remaining between them. Germline lookup yields CDR1 SGHTA and CDR2 FQGNSA. TCRdb keeps only in-frame clones here, not all; method: immunoSEQ multiplex PCR. The sample carries fewer than 25,000 clones, just under 70% recorded once. Library input was around 1.9 micrograms of DNA from cryopreserved PBMCs. The rearrangement uses TRBV7-2 and TRBJ1-1; D may be TRBD1 (5 bases). The receptor was isolated from a human donor with chronic lymphocytic leukemia. The sequencing here drew on PBMCs, taken after 24 months of ibrutinib treatment. The CDR3: CASSLAGGTQYEAFF. CDR3 nucleotides: TGTGCCAGCAGCTTAGCGGGAGGGACCCAGTATGAAGCTTTCTTT.